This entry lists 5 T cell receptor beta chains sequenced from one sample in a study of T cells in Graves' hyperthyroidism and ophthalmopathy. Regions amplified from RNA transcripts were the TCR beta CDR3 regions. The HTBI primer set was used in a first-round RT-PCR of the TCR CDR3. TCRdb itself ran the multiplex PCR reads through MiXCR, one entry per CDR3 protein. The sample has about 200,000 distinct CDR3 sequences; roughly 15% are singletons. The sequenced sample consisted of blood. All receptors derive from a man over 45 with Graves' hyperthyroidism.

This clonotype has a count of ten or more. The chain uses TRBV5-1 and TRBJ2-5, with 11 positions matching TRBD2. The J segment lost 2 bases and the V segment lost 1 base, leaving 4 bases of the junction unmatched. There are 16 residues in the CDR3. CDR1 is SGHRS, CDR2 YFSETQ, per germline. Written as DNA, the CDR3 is TGCGCCAGCAGCTTGTGGCTAGCGGGAGGACAAGAGACCCAGTACTTC. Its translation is CASSLWLAGGQETQYF. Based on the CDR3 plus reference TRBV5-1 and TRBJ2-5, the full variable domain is KAGVTQTPRYLIKTRGQQVTLSCSPISGHRSVSWYQQTPGQGLQFLFEYFSETQRNKGNFPGRFSGRQFSNSRSEMNVSTLELGDSALYLCASSLWLAGGQETQYFGPGTRLLVL.

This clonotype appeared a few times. The CDR3 loop reads CASSTSPDSYNEQFF. The CDR3 bases are TGCGCCAGCAGCACCTCCCCGGACTCCTACAATGAGCAGTTCTTC. The chain has TRBV5-1 and TRBJ2-1; no definite D call. The V end lost 4 bases, the J end lost 0 bases, and 11 bases lay between the germline ends. Looked up from germline, CDR1 is SGHRS and CDR2 is YFSETQ. The CDR3 runs to 15 residues.

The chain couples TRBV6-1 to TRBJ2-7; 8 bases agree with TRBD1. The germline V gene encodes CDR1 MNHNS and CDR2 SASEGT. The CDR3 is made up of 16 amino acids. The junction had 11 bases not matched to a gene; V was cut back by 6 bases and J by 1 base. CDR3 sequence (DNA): TGTGCCAGCAGACAACAGGGGGGCGGGACATCCTACGAGCAGTACTTC. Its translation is CASRQQGGGTSYEQYF.

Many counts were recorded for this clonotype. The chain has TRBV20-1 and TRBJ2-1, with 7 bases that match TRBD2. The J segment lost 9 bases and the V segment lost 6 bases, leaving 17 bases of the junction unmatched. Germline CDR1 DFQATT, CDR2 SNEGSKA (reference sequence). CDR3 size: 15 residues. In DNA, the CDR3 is TGCAGTGCCAAGACTAGCTCTCGATCCCGCGGTGAGCAGTTCTTC. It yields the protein CSAKTSSRSRGEQFF.

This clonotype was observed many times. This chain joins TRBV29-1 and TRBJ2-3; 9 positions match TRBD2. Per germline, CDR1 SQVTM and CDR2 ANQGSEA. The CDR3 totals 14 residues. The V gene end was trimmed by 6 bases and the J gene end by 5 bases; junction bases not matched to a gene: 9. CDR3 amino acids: CSVAPTSGEDTQYF. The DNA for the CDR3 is TGCAGCGTCGCCCCGACTAGCGGCGAAGATACGCAGTATTTT.